Below are 19 T cell receptor beta chains sequenced from a single sample in a study of a mutant IDH1 vaccine in newly diagnosed glioma. Clones were read by immunoSEQ multiplex PCR, and TCRdb kept only the in-frame ones, dropping some. The sample contains approximately 60,000 clones, around 89% of which appear only once. This sample's time point: week 5, during vaccination. The study gave 300 ug of mutant IDH1 20-mer peptide per vaccine dose, with topical imiquimod. The antigens of these receptors remain unknown. The input for sequencing was PBMCs, taken from a glioma patient whose treatment included an IDH1 peptide vaccine. These receptor sequences come from a middle-aged woman with glioma.

The chain links TRBV2 to TRBJ2-7; D may correspond to TRBD1 or TRBD2 (6 bases each). The length of the CDR3 is 16 residues. Trimming took off 7 bases at V and 4 bases at J, with 23 bases between the two ends. Germline values: CDR1 SNHLY, CDR2 FYNNEI. The CDR3 sequence: CASKLSLEGGNYEQYF. The CDR3 DNA is TGTGCCAGCAAGCTTTCGCTAGAGGGGGGAAATTACGAGCAGTACTTC.

The chain has TRBV5-6 and TRBJ1-1; 7 bases agree with TRBD1. The V gene's germline CDR1 is SGHDT and CDR2 YYEEEE. This CDR3 is 14 amino acids long. V lost 0 bases and J lost 7; bases outside the gene matches: 6. CDR3 nucleotides: TGTGCCAGCAGCTTGGCAGGGGGACGGGGTGAAGCTTTCTTT. Residues: CASSLAGGRGEAFF.

The genes are TRBV30 and TRBJ2-7, with TRBD1 matching 11 bases. The CDR3 length is 14 residues. Unmatched junction bases numbered 4, after V lost 3 bases and J lost 3 bases. The V gene's germline CDR1 is GTSNPN and CDR2 SVGIG (reference sequence). CDR3 DNA: TGTGCCTGGAGCGGGGACAGGGGGATCTACGAGCAGTACTTC. It is translated as CAWSGDRGIYEQYF.

The chain carries TRBV7-2 and TRBJ2-5; 8 bases line up with TRBD1. The CDR3 runs to 15 residues. Unmatched junction bases numbered 12, after V lost 7 bases and J lost 5 bases. Germline V lookup: CDR1 SGHTA, CDR2 FQGNSA. CDR3 sequence (DNA): TGTGCCAGCACCGAGTTGGACAGGGTTACGGAGACCCAGTACTTC. It is translated as CASTELDRVTETQYF.

This chain uses TRBV7-9 with TRBJ2-7; TRBD2 aligns across 8 bases. Germline CDR1 is SEHNR and CDR2 is FQNEAQ (reference sequence). CDR3 length: 16 residues. Trimming removed 4 bases from V and 0 bases from J; junction bases left unmatched: 8. The CDR3 DNA follows: TGTGCCAGCAGCTCACCGACTAGCGCATACTCCTACGAGCAGTACTTC. Protein sequence: CASSSPTSAYSYEQYF.

This clone was recorded a few times. This chain uses TRBV4-3 with TRBJ1-2, with 8 bases fitting TRBD1. Germline V gene sequence: CDR1 LGHNA, CDR2 YSLEER. The CDR3 covers 16 residues. The trim removed 4 bases at V and 4 bases at J, leaving 11 bases unmatched. CDR3 sequence reads: CASSLGTAQGAYGYTF. CDR3 nucleotides: TGCGCCAGCAGCCTGGGGACAGCCCAGGGGGCCTATGGCTACACCTTC.

The chain is built from TRBV29-1 and TRBJ2-7; D may be TRBD2 (6 bases). Trimming removed 4 bases at V and 2 bases at J, with 12 bases between. Germline lookup yields CDR1 SQVTM and CDR2 ANQGSEA. CDR3 length equals 13 residues. The CDR3 coding sequence is TGCAGCGTTGTCTCAGGAGGGGCCTACGAGCAGTACTTC. Protein sequence: CSVVSGGAYEQYF.

J is TRBJ2-7 and V is TRBV4-2, with 10 positions matching TRBD2. The germline gives CDR1 LGHNA, CDR2 YNFKEQ. The CDR3 is 18 residues long. With V trimmed by 2 bases and J by 2 bases, 12 bases remained unmatched. The CDR3 DNA reads as TGTGCCAGCAGCCAACCCCCCCTGGGACTAGCGACCGCCTACGAGCAGTACTTC. This gives the protein CASSQPPLGLATAYEQYF.

V usage is TRBV5-6 and J usage is TRBJ1-2; D not resolved. The CDR3 is made up of 18 amino acids. Germline V CDR1 and CDR2: SGHDT, YYEEEE. V lost 3 bases to trimming and J lost 4 bases, with 25 bases between them. CDR3 amino acids: CASSSIRWQVRTGYGYTF. CDR3 nucleotide sequence: TGTGCCAGCAGCTCGATACGTTGGCAGGTCCGGACTGGCTATGGCTACACCTTC.

The chain links TRBV9 to TRBJ2-7; 13 nucleotides line up with TRBD2. Trimming cost V 3 bases and J 3 bases; bases outside gene matches: 3. The CDR3 runs to 15 residues. CDR1 SGDLS and CDR2 YYNGEE come from the germline V gene. CDR3 residues: CASSAGTSGIYEQYF. The CDR3 DNA reads TGTGCCAGCAGCGCCGGGACTAGCGGGATCTACGAGCAGTACTTC.

This clone showed up just once. The chain couples TRBV4-1 to TRBJ2-2; 12 bases agree with TRBD2. Germline CDR1 reads MGHRA; CDR2 reads YSYEKL. The CDR3 runs to 15 residues. The junction had 4 bases not matched to a gene; V was cut back by 7 bases and J by 4 bases. The CDR3 is CASKASGRGTGELFF. The CDR3 region has the DNA TGCGCCAGCAAGGCTAGCGGGAGGGGCACCGGGGAGCTGTTTTTT.

The chain carries TRBV4-1 and TRBJ1-5; a possible D gene is TRBD1 (6 bases). Germline V gene lookup returns CDR1 MGHRA and CDR2 YSYEKL. The CDR3 has 15 amino acids. V lost 4 bases and J lost 0, with 10 bases in between. The CDR3 loop is CASSPTGYSNQPQHF. The CDR3 nucleotides read TGCGCCAGCAGCCCGACAGGTTATAGCAATCAGCCCCAGCATTTT.

The chain recombines TRBV7-2 with TRBJ2-7; 7 bases line up with TRBD1. Unmatched junction bases numbered 10, after V lost 2 bases and J lost 0 bases. The CDR3 is 17 residues long. The germline V gene has CDR1 SGHTA and CDR2 FQGNSA. CDR3 DNA sequence: TGTGCCAGCAGCTTATATAGTCGTTGGGACAGCTCCTACGAGCAGTACTTC. It is translated as CASSLYSRWDSSYEQYF.

Notes on this clone: Compared with germline, one end of the junction differs, possibly owing to a read error. The chain carries TRBV7-2 and TRBJ2-5; D not certain. Looked up from germline, CDR1 is SGHTA and CDR2 is FQGNSA. The CDR3 extends over 13 amino acids. The CDR3 sequence: CASSPTPSSGLDF. As DNA, the CDR3 is TGTGCCAGCAGCCCAACCCCTAGTTCCGGGCTTGACTTC.

The chain is built from TRBV14 and TRBJ2-7; D is unclear. This CDR3 contains 15 residues. Trimming stripped 0 bases from V and 2 bases from J, with 11 bases between. Germline CDR1 reads SGHDN; CDR2 reads FVKESK. The CDR3 DNA is TGTGCCAGCAGCCAAGAGGAGTGGGGTCCCTACGAGCAGTACTTC. It yields the protein CASSQEEWGPYEQYF. The whole variable domain, remainder taken from reference TRBV14 and TRBJ2-7, is EAGVTQFPSHSVIEKGQTVTLRCDPISGHDNLYWYRRVMGKEIKFLLHFVKESKQDESGMPNNRFLAERTGGTYSTLKVQPAELEDSGVYFCASSQEEWGPYEQYFGPGTRLTVT.

This rearrangement joins TRBV19 to TRBJ2-7; 8 bases are a match to TRBD2. Germline trimming cut 6 bases from V and 2 bases from J; bases unmatched to any gene: 6. The CDR3 loop spans 14 amino acids. From germline, CDR1 is LNHDA and CDR2 SQIVND (reference sequence). CDR3 DNA sequence: TGTGCCAGTAGCGGGAGGGCTCCCCCCTACGAGCAGTACTTC. As protein: CASSGRAPPYEQYF.

This CDR3 reads CASSLAQGIDTQYF. The CDR3, as DNA: TGCGCCAGCAGCTTGGCCCAGGGAATAGATACGCAGTATTTT. The chain is built from TRBV5-1 and TRBJ2-3; weak D call: TRBD1 (5 bases). Germline assignment: CDR1 SGHRS and CDR2 YFSETQ. Trimming took 0 bases from V and 5 from J, leaving 10 bases between them. CDR3 size: 14 residues.

This rearrangement joins TRBV6-6 to TRBJ1-1; 7 bases match TRBD1. Germline CDR1 MNHNY, CDR2 SVGAGI (reference sequence). V trimming: 7 bases; J trimming: 6 bases; junction bases outside the gene matches: 8. The CDR3 is made up of 13 amino acids. In DNA form, the CDR3 reads TGTGCCAGCAACGACAGGGTAGTGTCTGAAGCTTTCTTT. Translation: CASNDRVVSEAFF.

CDR3 nucleotides: TGTGCCAGCTCGGGGCAGTTATATGGCTACACCTTC. Encoded protein: CASSGQLYGYTF. The V gene is TRBV18, the J gene TRBJ1-2, with D tentatively TRBD1 (5 bases). Germline V gene sequence: CDR1 KGHSH, CDR2 LQKENI. The CDR3 is 12 amino acids. V was trimmed by 6 bases and J by 5 bases, leaving 10 bases between them.